A selection of T cell receptor beta chains follows, all from one sample in a study of T-cell memory formation after mild COVID-19. Each CDR3 protein gets one entry after TCRdb re-called the 5' RACE reads with MiXCR. The data contain 250,000 to 350,000 distinct CDR3 sequences, around 16% of them singletons. Material for sequencing was PBMCs or a T cell subset sorted from them (not recorded which). Receptor source: a man aged 18 to 29 who had mild COVID-19 (a few samples of this study predate the infection). Cell type and time point are not known. The CDR3 runs from the conserved cysteine through the conserved F or W. A D gene is named only where the DNA matches it firmly. Rows may omit the clone size; those that give it use once, few, many or a size class.

>.|few|TRBJ2-5|TRBV7-2
CASSSSRAQETQYF
TGTGCCAGCAGCTCTTCCCGAGCACAAGAGACCCAGTACTTC
>.|.|TRBJ2-3|TRBV2
CASSVQDTDTQYF
TGTGCCAGCAGTGTACAGGACACAGATACGCAGTATTTT
>.|.|TRBJ1-2|TRBV20-1
CSASPANYGYTF
TGCAGTGCTTCTCCCGCTAACTATGGCTACACCTTC
>.|.|TRBJ1-1|TRBV7-2
CASRGKPVAGAFF
TGTGCCAGCAGGGGGAAACCGGTTGCCGGAGCTTTCTTT
>.|.|TRBJ1-4|TRBV4-2
CASSQREGGEKLFF
TGTGCCAGCAGCCAGAGGGAGGGAGGAGAAAAACTGTTTTTT
>.|.|TRBJ2-6|TRBV5-5
CASSLVDGANVLTF
TGTGCCAGCAGCCTAGTGGATGGGGCCAACGTCCTGACTTTC
>TRBD1|.|TRBJ2-2|TRBV7-9
CASLRQGNTGELFF
TGTGCCAGCTTACGACAGGGGAACACCGGGGAGCTGTTTTTT
>TRBD1|few|TRBJ2-2|TRBV5-1
CASSFAGQGNTGELFF
TGCGCCAGCAGCTTCGCGGGACAGGGGAACACCGGGGAGCTGTTTTTT
>TRBD1|.|TRBJ2-3|TRBV7-8
CASSPNMDRGSTDTQYF
TGTGCCAGCAGCCCGAATATGGACAGGGGGAGCACAGATACGCAGTATTTT
>.|.|TRBJ1-1|TRBV6-5
CASNFGTNPPEAFF
TGTGCCAGCAATTTCGGGACCAACCCCCCTGAAGCTTTCTTT
>.|.|TRBJ2-4|TRBV6-5
CASTEGMRNIQYF
TGTGCCAGCACTGAGGGGATGCGAAACATTCAGTACTTC
>TRBD2|.|TRBJ2-3|TRBV6-5
CASSVRGGGTDTQYF
TGTGCCAGCAGTGTACGGGGGGGTGGCACAGATACGCAGTATTTT
>.|many|TRBJ1-3|TRBV5-1
CASSLGVDGLINTIYF
TGCGCCAGCAGCTTGGGGGTTGACGGACTGATAAACACCATATATTTT
>.|few|TRBJ2-5|TRBV20-1
CSARVGQKTQYF
TGCAGTGCTAGAGTAGGACAGAAGACCCAGTACTTC
>TRBD2|few|TRBJ2-5|TRBV11-2
CASVGTSGDRETQYF
TGTGCCAGCGTTGGGACTAGCGGGGACCGGGAGACCCAGTACTTC
>.|.|TRBJ1-1|TRBV6-6
CASSYPGDRLNTEAFF
TGTGCCAGCAGTTACCCGGGCGACAGACTGAACACTGAAGCTTTCTTT
>.|.|TRBJ1-1|TRBV12-3/TRBV12-4
CASSSTAGEAFF
TGTGCCAGCAGTTCTACGGCCGGTGAAGCTTTCTTT
>TRBD2|.|TRBJ2-5|TRBV20-1
CSARGRGGETQYF
TGCAGTGCTAGGGGTCGGGGAGGGGAGACCCAGTACTTC
>.|.|TRBJ2-5|TRBV29-1
CSVRGVQETQYF
TGCAGCGTGAGGGGGGTCCAAGAGACCCAGTACTTC
>.|.|TRBJ2-2|TRBV6-5
CASSYSGGGQGGELFF
TGTGCCAGCAGTTACTCCGGAGGGGGTCAGGGCGGGGAGCTGTTTTTT
>TRBD1|.|TRBJ1-1|TRBV4-3
CASSQGAGEAFF
TGCGCCAGCTCTCAGGGGGCCGGTGAAGCTTTCTTT
>TRBD2|.|TRBJ2-1|TRBV7-2
CASSPIGGAYGHEQFF
TGTGCCAGCAGCCCGATCGGGGGGGCCTACGGGCATGAGCAGTTCTTC
>.|.|TRBJ2-3|TRBV5-6
CASSFTGRTDTQYF
TGTGCCAGCAGCTTCACAGGACGCACAGATACGCAGTATTTT
>.|few|TRBJ1-1|TRBV5-1
CATKINWGNTEAFF
TGCGCCACCAAGATCAACTGGGGTAACACTGAAGCTTTCTTT
>.|few|TRBJ2-3|TRBV11-2
CASSPQPTDTQYF
TGTGCCAGCAGCCCCCAACCGACAGATACGCAGTATTTT
>.|.|TRBJ1-4|TRBV4-2
CASSPQDGATNEKLFF
TGTGCCAGCAGCCCTCAAGATGGGGCAACTAATGAAAAACTGTTTTTT
>TRBD1|.|TRBJ2-1|TRBV5-1
CASSVESTGVEQFF
TGCGCCAGCAGCGTAGAATCGACAGGGGTCGAGCAGTTCTTC
>TRBD2|few|TRBJ2-3|TRBV7-9
CASSAPLAGDTDTQYF
TGTGCCAGCAGCGCACCACTAGCGGGGGACACAGATACGCAGTATTTT
>.|.|TRBJ1-4|TRBV29-1
CSVEGRGEKLFF
TGCAGCGTTGAGGGAAGGGGGGAAAAACTGTTTTTT
>TRBD2|.|TRBJ2-5|TRBV11-3
CASSSRPTGLGEETQYF
TGTGCCAGCAGCTCCCGGCCTACGGGACTAGGGGAAGAGACCCAGTACTTC
>.|few|TRBJ2-5|TRBV20-1
CSARDRTETQYF
TGCAGTGCTAGAGATCGAACAGAGACCCAGTACTTC
>.|.|TRBJ2-1|TRBV24-1
CATQQGSYNEQFF
TGTGCCACCCAACAGGGTTCCTACAATGAGCAGTTCTTC
>.|.|TRBJ2-7|TRBV12-3/TRBV12-4
CASSLARWEQYF
TGTGCCAGCAGTTTAGCGCGGTGGGAGCAGTACTTC
>.|few|TRBJ1-2|TRBV12-3/TRBV12-4
CASSPQGVHGYTF
TGTGCCAGCAGTCCGCAGGGAGTTCATGGCTACACCTTC
>TRBD2|.|TRBJ2-3|TRBV5-1
CASSSIAGGQDTQYF
TGCGCCAGCAGCTCCATCGCGGGGGGGCAAGATACGCAGTATTTT
>.|few|TRBJ2-3|TRBV5-1
CASSSAANSDTQYF
TGCGCCAGCAGCTCGGCAGCCAATTCAGATACGCAGTATTTT
>.|.|TRBJ2-3|TRBV5-1
CASSLVSYTSTDTQYF
TGCGCCAGCAGCTTGGTGTCATACACTAGCACAGATACGCAGTATTTT
>TRBD1|few|TRBJ1-5|TRBV12-3/TRBV12-4
CASTQGQGADQPQHF
TGTGCCAGCACACAAGGACAGGGGGCCGATCAGCCCCAGCATTTT
>.|few|TRBJ2-1|TRBV5-5
CASEQDYNEQFF
TGTGCCAGCGAACAAGACTACAATGAGCAGTTCTTC
>TRBD1|.|TRBJ2-7|TRBV7-6
CASSAGTGFYEQYF
TGTGCCAGCAGCGCCGGGACAGGGTTCTACGAGCAGTACTTC
>TRBD2|many|TRBJ2-5|TRBV4-2
CASSQRDGGDQETQYF
TGTGCCAGCAGCCAAAGGGATGGGGGGGACCAAGAGACCCAGTACTTC
>.|.|TRBJ1-1|TRBV6-2/TRBV6-3
CASSYYTYTEAFF
TGTGCCAGCAGTTACTATACTTACACTGAAGCTTTCTTT
>.|.|TRBJ1-4|TRBV20-1
CSAGEAEKLFF
TGCAGTGCTGGAGAGGCCGAAAAACTGTTTTTT
>.|.|TRBJ1-2|TRBV12-3/TRBV12-4
CAVWGDGYTF
TGTGCCGTGTGGGGGGATGGCTACACCTTC
>.|.|TRBJ1-2|TRBV12-3/TRBV12-4
CASSFSNQASTF
TGTGCCAGCAGTTTTTCTAACCAGGCGTCCACCTTC
>TRBD1|.|TRBJ2-3|TRBV28
CASLPGQALGTQYF
TGTGCCAGCCTCCCGGGACAGGCTTTGGGTACGCAGTATTTT
>TRBD2|.|TRBJ2-3|TRBV12-3/TRBV12-4
CASSPRGGDPTDTQYF
TGTGCCAGCAGCCCCCGGGGGGGGGACCCCACAGATACGCAGTATTTT
>.|few|TRBJ1-6|TRBV3-1
CASSQDASGPWNSPLHF
TGTGCCAGCAGCCAAGACGCGTCAGGGCCGTGGAATTCACCCCTCCACTTT
>TRBD2|few|TRBJ2-2|TRBV4-2
CASSYRGTSGGMETGELFF
TGTGCCAGCAGTTACAGAGGGACTAGCGGGGGAATGGAGACCGGGGAGCTGTTTTTT
>TRBD1|few|TRBJ1-6|TRBV7-2
CASSLEGGWNSPLHF
TGTGCCAGCAGCTTAGAAGGGGGCTGGAATTCACCCCTCCACTTT
>TRBD1|few|TRBJ2-2|TRBV12-3/TRBV12-4
CASSLLQGVGELFF
TGTGCCAGCAGCCTGTTGCAGGGGGTCGGGGAGCTGTTTTTT
>.|many|TRBJ1-2|TRBV25-1
CASSEFNGYTF
TGTGCCAGCAGTGAATTTAATGGCTACACCTTC
>TRBD1|.|TRBJ2-3|TRBV6-2/TRBV6-3
CASNRDRAADTQYF
TGTGCCAGCAATAGGGACAGGGCCGCAGATACGCAGTATTTT
>.|.|TRBJ2-5|TRBV29-1
CSVGATTETQYF
TGCAGCGTTGGGGCGACCACAGAGACCCAGTACTTC